The T cell receptor beta chain described here comes from a study of molecular identifiers for immune sequencing clone quantification. This clonotype occurred many times. TCRdb analysed the PCR reads with MiXCR anew, one entry per CDR3 protein. Among fewer than 70,000 distinct CDR3 sequences, around 18% were seen once, and the ten largest hold approximately 1.5%. This CDR3 has 17 residues. V shed 0 bases and J shed 6 bases, with 17 bases lying between them. Germline values: CDR1 SGHDN, CDR2 FVKESK. Using 10%, 30% or 50% RNA, naive CD8 libraries were derived from approximately 20,000 to 1,000,000 sorted cells.

This sequence was found in a human donor in good health. Some libraries in this study had Jurkat cell RNA spiked in. The sample was naive CD8+ T cells from blood, with Jurkat cell RNA spiked in. Subset reported: FACS-sorted CD8+CD4-CCR7+CD45RA+ naive T cells. The chain carries TRBV14 and TRBJ2-2; perhaps TRBD2 as D (5 bases). CDR3: CASSQDTVRGLAGELFF. In DNA, the CDR3 is TGTGCCAGCAGCCAAGATACCGTTCGGGGTCTCGCCGGGGAGCTGTTTTTT.